This entry features one T cell receptor (beta chain) sequence. The study recruited healthy Caucasian donors from Russia who were aged about 6 to 90. These data originate in a study of blood T cells in healthy people across ages. Then a second PCR, running roughly 7 to 11 cycles, was carried out with a sample-barcoded 5' primer and a J-beta primer mix. From the 5' RACE reads, TCRdb called clonotypes with MiXCR, one entry per CDR3 protein. The table records 760,000 or so distinct CDR3 sequences, roughly 25% of them present only once. This sample also belongs to another study, concerning T cells of mothers and their children.

This TCR derives from a boy aged 5-17 years in good health. Input material: blood.

The CDR3 loop is CASSLASLPGLAGGYYEQYF. CDR3 DNA sequence: TGCGCCAGCAGCTTGGCCTCCCTCCCGGGACTAGCGGGGGGGTACTACGAGCAGTACTTC. V gene TRBV5-1 combines with J gene TRBJ2-7; 16 bases line up with TRBD2. The CDR3 has 20 residues. J lost 3 bases, V lost 0 bases, and 12 bases had no gene match. Germline CDR1 SGHRS, CDR2 YFSETQ.